The 25 T cell receptor beta chains given below trace back to one sample, sequenced in a study of T cell repertoires in cytomegalovirus infection. TCRdb reprocessed the reads via MiXCR and lists one record per CDR3 protein. The sample yields about 480,000 distinct CDR3 sequences, 30% to 40% seen once. These receptors have no known antigen. Sample: cultured PBMCs, taken from culture after CMV antigen stimulation. Receptor source: a human donor in good health (CMV status not recorded). Some clones in this sample may be carry-over from other donors' samples.

The chain combines TRBV28 with TRBJ2-7; 9 bases match TRBD2. The germline V gene has CDR1 MDHEN and CDR2 SYDVKM. V lost 6 bases to trimming and J lost 1 base; unmatched junction nucleotides: 4. The CDR3 totals 14 residues. The DNA of the CDR3 is TGTGCCAGCAGCGGACTAGCGCTGTCCTACGAGCAGTACTTC. Translating it yields CASSGLALSYEQYF.

This clonotype has more than one count but fewer than ten. CDR3 in amino acids: CATSDTGQGSDTQYF. Here the CDR3 DNA reads TGTGCCACCAGTGATACCGGACAGGGCTCAGATACGCAGTATTTT. The chain carries TRBV24-1 and TRBJ2-3; 8 positions match TRBD1. Unmatched junction bases numbered 5, after V lost 3 bases and J lost 4 bases. Germline values: CDR1 KGHDR, CDR2 SFDVKD. This CDR3 is 15 amino acids long.

This clonotype was recorded a few times. The chain uses TRBV11-2 and TRBJ2-5; D is unclear. Germline CDR1 reads SGHAT; CDR2 reads FQNNGV. The CDR3 extends over 13 amino acids. V lost 7 bases and J 2 bases, leaving 11 bases between the germline ends. The CDR3 sequence is CASTPPGQETQYF. CDR3 sequence (DNA): TGTGCCAGCACCCCGCCAGGACAAGAGACCCAGTACTTC.

The V gene is TRBV7-8, the J gene TRBJ2-1; D possibly corresponds to TRBD2 (5 bases). Looked up from germline, CDR1 is SGHVS and CDR2 is FQNEAQ. Trimming stripped 5 bases from V and 8 bases from J, with 22 bases between. This CDR3 has 16 residues. The CDR3 DNA follows: TGTGCCAGCAGCCCCATGTCATCGGGGTCAATGGATGAGCAGTTCTTC. Protein sequence: CASSPMSSGSMDEQFF. Full variable domain (outside the CDR3, taken from reference TRBV7-8 and TRBJ2-1): GAGVSQSPRYKVAKRGQDVALRCDPISGHVSLFWYQQALGQGPEFLTYFQNEAQLDKSGLPSDRFFAERPEGSVSTLKIQRTQQEDSAVYLCASSPMSSGSMDEQFFGPGTRLTVL.

This clonotype has only a few counts. The CDR3 is CATSRDPGVSTDTQYF. Written as DNA, the CDR3 is TGTGCCACCAGCAGAGATCCCGGCGTTAGCACAGATACGCAGTATTTT. The chain has TRBV15 and TRBJ2-3; D remains unclear. There are 16 residues in the CDR3. Germline CDR1 and CDR2: LNHNV and YYDKDF (reference sequence). The germline V and J ends were trimmed by 0 bases and 0 bases, with 10 bases remaining between them. The full variable domain, completed using reference TRBV15 and TRBJ2-3, is DAMVIQNPRYQVTQFGKPVTLSCSQTLNHNVMYWYQQKSSQAPKLLFHYYDKDFNNEADTPDNFQSRRPNTSFCFLDIRSPGLGDTAMYLCATSRDPGVSTDTQYFGPGTRLTVL.

The chain carries TRBV7-2 and TRBJ2-7; D is ambiguous. V gave up 3 bases and J gave up 2 bases, with 11 bases separating them. Germline assignment: CDR1 SGHTA and CDR2 FQGNSA. This CDR3 has 14 amino acids. This chain's CDR3 is CASSFSIGPYEQYF. The CDR3 DNA follows: TGTGCCAGCAGCTTTTCTATCGGCCCCTACGAGCAGTACTTC.

This clonotype was counted at least ten times. The chain combines TRBV7-2 with TRBJ1-5, with D possibly TRBD1 on 6 matching bases. The CDR3 loop spans 14 amino acids. Germline CDR1 and CDR2: SGHTA and FQGNSA. V lost 5 bases to trimming and J lost 2 bases, with 10 bases between them. Here the CDR3 reads CASSAGVGNQPQHF. The CDR3, as DNA: TGTGCCAGCAGCGCAGGGGTTGGCAATCAGCCCCAGCATTTT.

V usage is TRBV10-2 and J usage is TRBJ2-7, with D perhaps matching TRBD2 (5 bases). Germline CDR1 is WSHSY and CDR2 is SAAADI. Trimming stripped 7 bases from V and 6 bases from J, with 28 bases between. This CDR3 comprises 17 residues. The DNA of the CDR3 is TGCGCCAGCACTCGATGGGTGGAGACTACAACTACCTCCGAGCAGTACGTC. It translates to CASTRWVETTTTSEQYV.

The rearrangement joins TRBV25-1 to TRBJ1-1, with 7 bases fitting TRBD1. The germline V gene has CDR1 MGHDK and CDR2 SYGVNS. V was clipped by 1 base and J by 3 bases; unmatched bases: 8. The CDR3 has 16 residues. The DNA for the CDR3 is TGTGCCAGCAGTGAATCGACAGGGAAAAGGCACACTGAAGCTTTCTTT. Its translation is CASSESTGKRHTEAFF.

This clonotype was picked up a small number of times. The V and J genes are TRBV7-2 and TRBJ2-6, with D possibly called TRBD1 or TRBD2 (5 bases each). V lost 5 bases, J lost 0 bases, and 14 bases lay in between. The germline gives CDR1 SGHTA, CDR2 FQGNSA. There are 17 residues in the CDR3. The CDR3 bases are TGTGCCAGCAGCAAAGGGACGGGTCGCTCTGGGGCCAACGTCCTGACTTTC. It codes for CASSKGTGRSGANVLTF. Full variable domain (rest looked up from reference TRBV7-2 and TRBJ2-6): GAGVSQSPSNKVTEKGKDVELRCDPISGHTALYWYRQSLGQGLEFLIYFQGNSAPDKSGLPSDRFSAERTGGSVSTLTIQRTQQEDSAVYLCASSKGTGRSGANVLTFGAGSRLTVL.

This chain joins TRBV20-1 and TRBJ1-4, with 10 bases lining up with TRBD1. In germline, CDR1 is DFQATT, CDR2 SNEGSKA (reference sequence). This CDR3 comprises 14 residues. V shed 6 bases, J shed 0 bases, and the junction held 1 base outside the gene matches. Here the CDR3 DNA reads TGCAGTGCGGGGACAGGGGCAACTAATGAAAAACTGTTTTTT. Its protein product is CSAGTGATNEKLFF.

This clonotype was counted a few times. CDR3: CASSARQRMNTEAFF. The DNA of the CDR3 is TGTGCCAGCAGCGCCCGACAGAGAATGAACACTGAAGCTTTCTTT. The chain recombines TRBV7-8 with TRBJ1-1; tentative D call: TRBD1 (5 bases). The V end lost 5 bases, the J end lost 0 bases, and 13 bases lay between the germline ends. The CDR3 totals 15 residues. The V gene's germline CDR1 is SGHVS and CDR2 FQNEAQ.

Ten or more counts support this clonotype. The V and J genes are TRBV7-2 and TRBJ1-4; TRBD1 matches at 9 bases. The junction had 8 bases not matched to a gene; V was cut back by 1 base and J by 8 bases. The CDR3 spans 16 residues. The germline V gene has CDR1 SGHTA and CDR2 FQGNSA. The CDR3 is CASSLGTGVRLEKLFF. CDR3 DNA sequence: TGTGCCAGCAGCTTAGGGACAGGGGTTCGTTTGGAAAAACTGTTTTTT.

The genes are TRBV7-2 and TRBJ2-1, with 9 bases fitting TRBD1. With V trimmed by 4 bases and J by 9 bases, 10 bases remained unmatched. CDR1 is SGHTA, CDR2 FQGNSA, per germline. This CDR3 is 15 amino acids long. The CDR3, as DNA: TGTGCCAGCAGCTCTAAGACAGGGGGACTAAGTGAGCAGTTCTTC. Its translation: CASSSKTGGLSEQFF.

V gene TRBV6-2 or TRBV6-3 combines with J gene TRBJ2-7; 7 bases match TRBD1. J was trimmed by 3 bases and V by 9 bases; bases with no gene match: 29. Germline lookup yields CDR1 MNHEY and CDR2 SVGEGT. The CDR3 is made up of 20 amino acids. The CDR3 nucleotides are TGTGCCAGAACCAGACGCAGCATAAGCAACCCCGGGACAGCTTACTACGAGCAGTACGTC. This gives the protein CARTRRSISNPGTAYYEQYV.

This clonotype was seen once. The chain combines TRBV10-3 with TRBJ1-6; D is possibly TRBD1 (6 bases). CDR1 is ENHRY, CDR2 SYGVKD, per germline. V was clipped by 5 bases and J by 5 bases, with 10 bases between them. There are 14 residues in the CDR3. The chain's CDR3 is CAISSQGHNSPLHF. CDR3 sequence (DNA): TGTGCCATCAGTTCCCAGGGGCATAATTCACCCCTCCACTTT.

In its sample, this clonotype was seen a few times. J is TRBJ1-6 and V is TRBV19; the match to TRBD1 covers 10 bases. Trimming at V came to 4 bases and at J to 10 bases, leaving 13 bases not matched to a gene. CDR1 is LNHDA, CDR2 SQIVND, per germline (reference sequence). The CDR3 totals 17 residues. CDR3 DNA: TGTGCCAGTAGTAGAAGCATCGCCGGGACAGGGGACTCACCCCTCCACTTT. This translates into CASSRSIAGTGDSPLHF.

CDR3 nucleotide sequence: TGTGCCAGCAGTGAGGTGGGACAGGGGAACCGCAATGAGCAGTTCTTC. Translated: CASSEVGQGNRNEQFF. V is TRBV25-1 and J is TRBJ2-1, with 10 bases matching TRBD1. This CDR3 has 16 amino acids. Germline lookup yields CDR1 MGHDK and CDR2 SYGVNS. The J segment lost 6 bases and the V segment lost 3 bases, leaving 8 bases of the junction unmatched.

V gene TRBV27 combines with J gene TRBJ2-1, with 12 positions matching TRBD2. Germline CDR1 and CDR2: MNHEY and SMNVEV (reference sequence). The CDR3 spans 16 residues. Unmatched junction bases numbered 7, after V lost 2 bases and J lost 8 bases. The CDR3 bases are TGTGCCAGCAGTTTACAAACTAGCGGGAGGTCGGATGAGCAGTTCTTC. Translated, it gives CASSLQTSGRSDEQFF.

This clonotype was seen a handful of times. Here the CDR3 reads CASRTSGRSGEQFF. The DNA of the CDR3 is TGTGCCTCCCGGACTAGCGGGAGGTCAGGAGAGCAGTTCTTC. The chain uses TRBV19 and TRBJ2-1, with 14 bases that match TRBD2. The length of the CDR3 is 14 residues. The V segment lost 11 bases and the J segment 10 bases; nucleotides outside the gene matches: 10. The germline V gene encodes CDR1 LNHDA and CDR2 SQIVND (reference sequence).

The chain has TRBV18 and TRBJ2-7, with 8 bases aligning to TRBD2. Germline V lookup: CDR1 KGHSH, CDR2 LQKENI. Germline trimming cut 4 bases from V and 2 bases from J; bases unmatched to any gene: 7. The CDR3 spans 15 residues. The CDR3 spells CASSQGLAEPYEQYV. CDR3 bases: TGTGCCAGCTCACAAGGACTAGCCGAACCCTACGAGCAGTACGTC.

This clonotype turned up a few times. The V gene is TRBV6-2 or TRBV6-3, the J gene TRBJ2-2; D possibly corresponds to TRBD1 (5 bases). CDR1 is MNHEY, CDR2 SVGEGT, per germline. The germline V and J ends were trimmed by 2 bases and 4 bases, with 11 bases remaining between them. The CDR3 is 15 residues long. Here the CDR3 reads CASSYDRDLTGELFF. In DNA form, the CDR3 reads TGTGCCAGCAGTTACGACAGAGATCTCACCGGGGAGCTGTTTTTT.

The table lists this clonotype with a few counts. The rearrangement uses TRBV2 and TRBJ2-3; 7 positions match TRBD2. This CDR3 is 16 amino acids long. Germline V gene data show CDR1 as SNHLY and CDR2 as FYNNEI. With 4 bases clipped from V and 1 base from J, the junction kept 8 bases outside the gene matches. CDR3 nucleotide sequence: TGTGCCAGCAGTGTCCCCCCCAGCGGGGGCACAGATACGCAGTATTTT. As protein: CASSVPPSGGTDTQYF. The full variable domain, rest sourced from reference TRBV2 and TRBJ2-3, is EPEVTQTPSHQVTQMGQEVILRCVPISNHLYFYWYRQILGQKVEFLVSFYNNEISEKSEIFDDQFSVERPDGSNFTLKIRSTKLEDSAMYFCASSVPPSGGTDTQYFGPGTRLTVL.

Comment on this clonotype: Compared with germline, one end of the junction differs, possibly owing to a read error. V gene TRBV4-1 combines with J gene TRBJ1-1; the match to TRBD1 covers 7 bases. The CDR3 loop spans 15 amino acids. Germline V lookup: CDR1 MGHRA, CDR2 YSYEKL. The CDR3 spells CASSQLQGMNTEAFF. The CDR3 DNA reads TGTGCCAGCAGCCAGTTACAGGGGATGAACACTGAAGCTTTCTTT.

The chain is built from TRBV6-1 and TRBJ1-5; D is undetermined. Per the germline V gene, CDR1 is MNHNS and CDR2 is SASEGT. This CDR3 has 14 amino acids. Trimming removed 3 bases at V and 2 bases at J, with 8 bases between. CDR3 DNA sequence: TGTGCCAGCAGTGACTCAGGCCGCAATCAGCCCCAGCATTTT. Residues: CASSDSGRNQPQHF.